A single sample is the source of the 26 T cell receptor beta chains below, sequenced in a study of T cell responses to AZD1222 COVID-19 vaccine. Libraries were prepared by immunoSEQ multiplex PCR; TCRdb keeps only in-frame clonotypes and omits some of them. The sample yields about 83,000 clones, roughly 83% seen once. The sample here was peripheral blood, taken on day 0 of AZD1222 vaccination. These receptor sequences come from an adult in good health.

The count of this clone is one. This rearrangement joins TRBV5-1 to TRBJ2-7, with 9 bases identical to TRBD1. The CDR3 consists of 14 residues. The J segment lost 3 bases and the V segment lost 4 bases, leaving 5 bases of the junction unmatched. The germline V gene encodes CDR1 SGHRS and CDR2 YFSETQ. The CDR3 region has the DNA TGCGCCAGCAGCAGGACAGGGGCCATCTACGAGCAGTACTTC. This translates into CASSRTGAIYEQYF. The whole variable domain, remainder taken from reference TRBV5-1 and TRBJ2-7, is KAGVTQTPRYLIKTRGQQVTLSCSPISGHRSVSWYQQTPGQGLQFLFEYFSETQRNKGNFPGRFSGRQFSNSRSEMNVSTLELGDSALYLCASSRTGAIYEQYFGPGTRLTVT.

The rearrangement links TRBV3-1 (or the pseudogene TRBV3-2) to TRBJ2-7; D call uncertain. V dropped 4 bases and J dropped 0 bases, with 4 bases sitting between them. CDR3 size: 12 residues. Germline V gene sequence: CDR1 LGHDT, CDR2 YNNKEL (reference sequence). CDR3 region: CASSLLSYEQYF. Written as DNA, the CDR3 is TGTGCCAGCAGCCTCCTCTCCTACGAGCAGTACTTC.

The chain has TRBV7-6 and TRBJ2-6; D gene unclear. The CDR3 covers 14 residues. V was shortened by 5 bases and J by 0 bases, with 5 bases between the two germline ends. Germline V gene lookup returns CDR1 SGHVS and CDR2 FNYEAQ. The CDR3 loop is CASSKPSGANVLTF. The CDR3 DNA is TGTGCCAGCAGCAAACCCTCTGGGGCCAACGTCCTGACTTTC.

In the case of this clone: The junction departs from germline at one end; a sequencing error may be responsible. The J gene is TRBJ2-1, the V gene TRBV28, with 12 positions matching TRBD2. The germline V gene encodes CDR1 MDHEN and CDR2 SYDVKM. The CDR3 extends over 14 amino acids. CDR3 nucleotides: TGTGCCAGCAGTTGGACTAGCGGGGTAGGAGTCAACCTCTTC. The encoded protein is CASSWTSGVGVNLF.

The chain links TRBV3-1 (or the pseudogene TRBV3-2) to TRBJ2-1; D not certain. Trimming took 0 bases from V and 3 from J, leaving 12 bases between them. The germline gives CDR1 LGHDT, CDR2 YNNKEL (reference sequence). This CDR3 contains 16 residues. Here the CDR3 DNA reads TGTGCCAGCAGCCAAGATCCTCCTATAGGCTACAATGAGCAGTTCTTC. As protein: CASSQDPPIGYNEQFF.

The chain recombines TRBV6-5 with TRBJ1-5; a weak D match, TRBD1 (6 bases). CDR1 and CDR2 (germline): MNHEY, SVGAGI. The CDR3 sequence is 14 residues long. The ends were cut back, 6 bases at V and 0 bases at J, with 9 bases in the middle. The CDR3 bases are TGTGCCAGCAGGCCGGACAGTAGCAATCAGCCCCAGCATTTT. Translated: CASRPDSSNQPQHF.

This clone was detected only a few times. V and J are TRBV3-1 (or the pseudogene TRBV3-2) and TRBJ2-7; 9 bases map to TRBD2. The V and J ends lost 0 bases and 3 bases, in that order; junction bases with no gene match: 6. Per germline, CDR1 LGHDT and CDR2 YNNKEL (reference sequence). This CDR3 contains 16 residues. This chain's CDR3 is CASSQDQVAGDYEQYF. The CDR3 region has the DNA TGTGCCAGCAGCCAAGATCAGGTAGCGGGAGACTACGAGCAGTACTTC.

As to this clone: Sequence at one end of the junction differs from germline and may be a read error. The rearrangement joins TRBV2 to TRBJ1-6; D is undetermined. Germline V gene sequence: CDR1 SNHLY, CDR2 FYNNEI. CDR3 length equals 15 residues. CDR3 DNA: TGTGCCAGCAGTGAAGGGGCCAGTTATAGTTCACCCCTCCACTTT. Its translation: CASSEGASYSSPLHF.

The rearrangement joins TRBV5-6 to TRBJ1-6; the D gene is possibly TRBD1 (5 bases). The germline gives CDR1 SGHDT, CDR2 YYEEEE. This CDR3 contains 14 residues. V gave up 0 bases and J gave up 12 bases, with 13 bases separating them. For the CDR3, the DNA is TGTGCCAGCAGCTTGGTACAGGCGGGAAAACCCCTCCACTTT. Protein: CASSLVQAGKPLHF.

The chain joins TRBV9 to TRBJ2-1, with 9 bases identical to TRBD2. The CDR3 spans 17 residues. Germline V lookup: CDR1 SGDLS, CDR2 YYNGEE. The junction had 13 bases not matched to a gene; V was cut back by 2 bases and J by 7 bases. The CDR3 nucleotides read TGTGCCAGCAGCGTCGGTCAAGAGCGGGGGGCCCGGAATGAGCAGTTCTTC. The encoded protein is CASSVGQERGARNEQFF.

This clone was recorded only once. The chain joins TRBV7-6 to TRBJ2-3; 10 bases line up with TRBD1. V lost 5 bases and J lost 6; bases outside the gene matches: 8. This CDR3 comprises 15 residues. Per the germline V gene, CDR1 is SGHVS and CDR2 is FNYEAQ. The CDR3 bases are TGTGCCAGCAGCGGACAGGGGGGACTGGGGGATACGCAGTATTTT. The encoded protein is CASSGQGGLGDTQYF.

CDR3 residues: CAWSSGMGGNQPQHF. The CDR3 coding sequence is TGTGCCTGGAGTTCGGGGATGGGTGGCAATCAGCCCCAGCATTTT. V gene TRBV30 combines with J gene TRBJ1-5, with no clear D. Germline assignment: CDR1 GTSNPN and CDR2 SVGIG (reference sequence). The CDR3 runs to 15 residues. Trimming took 2 bases from V and 2 from J, leaving 13 bases between them. Full variable domain (outside the CDR3, taken from reference TRBV30 and TRBJ1-5): SQTIHQWPATLVQPVGSPLSLECTVEGTSNPNLYWYRQAAGRGLQLLFYSVGIGQISSEVPQNLSASRPQDRQFILSSKKLLLSDSGFYLCAWSSGMGGNQPQHFGDGTRLSIL.

The genes are TRBV4-1 and TRBJ2-5; weak D call: TRBD2 (7 bases). Germline-derived CDR1 and CDR2 are MGHRA and YSYEKL. V lost 1 base to trimming and J lost 5 bases, with 11 bases between them. This CDR3 is built from 14 residues. Here the CDR3 reads CASSQAGGAETQYF. The CDR3 coding sequence is TGCGCCAGCAGCCAAGCGGGGGGCGCCGAGACCCAGTACTTC.

V usage is TRBV7-8 and J usage is TRBJ2-2; possible D gene TRBD1, 5 bases. The CDR3 sequence is 12 residues long. Germline V gene data show CDR1 as SGHVS and CDR2 as FQNEAQ. V was shortened by 6 bases and J by 6 bases, with 8 bases between the two germline ends. CDR3 nucleotide sequence: TGTGCCAGCAGGCCGACAGCCGGGGAGCTGTTTTTT. Protein product: CASRPTAGELFF. Complete variable domain (other parts from reference TRBV7-8 and TRBJ2-2): GAGVSQSPRYKVAKRGQDVALRCDPISGHVSLFWYQQALGQGPEFLTYFQNEAQLDKSGLPSDRFFAERPEGSVSTLKIQRTQQEDSAVYLCASRPTAGELFFGEGSRLTVL.

The chain has TRBV5-8 and TRBJ2-7; TRBD2 matches at 9 bases. The CDR3 sequence is 15 residues long. With V trimmed by 3 bases and J by 0 bases, 4 bases remained unmatched. CDR1 is SGHTS and CDR2 is YDEGEE in the germline V gene. The CDR3 here is CASSWTSASSYEQYF. The CDR3 coding sequence is TGTGCCAGCAGCTGGACTAGCGCAAGCTCCTACGAGCAGTACTTC.

The V call is TRBV6-5, the J call TRBJ1-1; D remains unclear. The CDR3 covers 13 residues. Germline CDR1 MNHEY, CDR2 SVGAGI. Between the trimmed V and J ends, which lost 2 bases and 1 base, there was a span of 5 bases. Here the CDR3 reads CASSYTRNTEAFF. The DNA for the CDR3 is TGTGCCAGCAGTTACACTAGGAACACTGAAGCTTTCTTT.

The chain recombines TRBV18 with TRBJ2-2, with D perhaps matching TRBD1 or TRBD2 (5 bases each). V lost 1 base to trimming and J lost 5 bases, with 14 bases between them. The CDR3 is 16 amino acids. The germline V gene encodes CDR1 KGHSH and CDR2 LQKENI. The CDR3 protein is CASSPRDRSLTGELFF. The CDR3 bases are TGTGCCAGCTCACCACGGGACCGGTCTCTTACCGGGGAGCTGTTTTTT.

The chain joins TRBV6-5 to TRBJ1-1, with a weak D call TRBD1 (5 bases). From germline, CDR1 is MNHEY and CDR2 SVGAGI. This CDR3 region has 13 residues. With 5 bases removed from V and 2 bases from J, the gap between germline ends came to 9 bases. Written as DNA, the CDR3 is TGTGCCAGCAGTCTAGACAGTAACACTGAAGCTTTCTTT. Its translation is CASSLDSNTEAFF.

The J gene is TRBJ1-5, the V gene TRBV5-6, with 7 bases lining up with TRBD1. In germline, CDR1 is SGHDT, CDR2 YYEEEE. Germline trimming cut 2 bases from V and 4 bases from J; bases unmatched to any gene: 6. The CDR3 runs to 15 residues. The CDR3 coding sequence is TGTGCCAGCAGCTTCGCAGGGGGGGAAAATCAGCCCCAGCATTTT. Residues: CASSFAGGENQPQHF.

CDR3 amino acids: CASSLTFGYADNYGYTF. CDR3 sequence (DNA): TGTGCCAGCAGCTTAACGTTTGGCTATGCCGATAACTATGGCTACACCTTC. The chain employs TRBV7-2 and TRBJ1-2; D call uncertain. The CDR3 covers 17 residues. Germline V gene data show CDR1 as SGHTA and CDR2 as FQGNSA. The V gene lost 2 bases and the J gene lost 1 base, with 17 bases spanning the gap.

This clone was observed a few times. The J gene is TRBJ2-1, the V gene TRBV11-2; 9 bases match TRBD2. Germline-derived CDR1 and CDR2 are SGHAT and FQNNGV. V lost 1 base and J lost 7; bases outside the gene matches: 2. This CDR3 comprises 14 residues. Here the CDR3 DNA reads TGTGCCAGCAGCTTAGTTAGCGGGAGTAATGAGCAGTTCTTC. Translation: CASSLVSGSNEQFF.

The rearrangement links TRBV10-3 to TRBJ1-5, with D maybe TRBD1 (6 bases). Germline values: CDR1 ENHRY, CDR2 SYGVKD. V lost 4 bases to trimming and J lost 7 bases, with 17 bases between them. CDR3 length: 15 amino acids. CDR3 loop: CAISAFSGHTQPQHF. DNA for the CDR3: TGTGCCATCAGTGCATTCTCGGGACATACACAGCCCCAGCATTTT.

The chain carries TRBV24-1 and TRBJ2-7; a weak D match, TRBD2 (6 bases). V lost 2 bases and J lost 3, with 10 bases in between. Germline values: CDR1 KGHDR, CDR2 SFDVKD. CDR3 length equals 14 residues. This CDR3 reads CATSDSSDGYEQYF. CDR3 DNA sequence: TGTGCCACCAGTGATTCTAGCGACGGCTACGAGCAGTACTTC.

This rearrangement joins TRBV3-1 (or the pseudogene TRBV3-2) to TRBJ2-7; TRBD1 might be the D (6 bases). V was cut by 0 bases and J by 6 bases, with 9 bases left in between. The CDR3 contains 13 residues. CDR1 is LGHDT, CDR2 YNNKEL, per germline (reference sequence). The CDR3 reads CASSQENRVEQYF. For the CDR3, the DNA is TGTGCCAGCAGCCAAGAGAACAGGGTCGAGCAGTACTTC.

This chain connects TRBV29-1 to TRBJ2-3; D may be TRBD1 (6 bases). CDR3 length: 15 amino acids. Trimming pared 4 bases from V and 1 base from J, leaving 15 bases between. Per germline, CDR1 SQVTM and CDR2 ANQGSEA. The CDR3 DNA reads TGCAGCGTTGGTGGGGTTTCAGGGGGCACAGATACGCAGTATTTT. It yields the protein CSVGGVSGGTDTQYF.

The chain recombines TRBV18 with TRBJ2-7, with D unclear. This CDR3 comprises 15 residues. V lost 1 base, J lost 4 bases, and 14 bases lay in between. The germline V gene has CDR1 KGHSH and CDR2 LQKENI. In DNA, the CDR3 is TGTGCCAGCTCACCACTCTTAGGGTCTGGGTACGAGCAGTACTTC. Amino acids: CASSPLLGSGYEQYF.